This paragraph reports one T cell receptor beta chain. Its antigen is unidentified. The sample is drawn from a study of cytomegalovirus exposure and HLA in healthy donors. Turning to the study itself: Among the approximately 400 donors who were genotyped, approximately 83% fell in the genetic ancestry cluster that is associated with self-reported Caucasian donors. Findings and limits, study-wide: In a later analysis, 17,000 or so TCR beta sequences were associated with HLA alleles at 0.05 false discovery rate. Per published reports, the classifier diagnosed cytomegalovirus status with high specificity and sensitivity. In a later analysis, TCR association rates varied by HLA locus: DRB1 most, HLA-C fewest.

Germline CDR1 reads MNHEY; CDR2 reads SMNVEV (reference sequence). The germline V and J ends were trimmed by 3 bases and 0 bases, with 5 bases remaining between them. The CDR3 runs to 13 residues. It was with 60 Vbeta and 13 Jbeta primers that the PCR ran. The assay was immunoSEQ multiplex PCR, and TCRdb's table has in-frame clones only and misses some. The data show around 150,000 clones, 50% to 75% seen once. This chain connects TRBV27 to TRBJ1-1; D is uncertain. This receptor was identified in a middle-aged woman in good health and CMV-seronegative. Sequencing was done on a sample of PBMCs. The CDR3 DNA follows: TGTGCCAGCAGTTTTCGTCTGAACACTGAAGCTTTCTTT. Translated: CASSFRLNTEAFF.